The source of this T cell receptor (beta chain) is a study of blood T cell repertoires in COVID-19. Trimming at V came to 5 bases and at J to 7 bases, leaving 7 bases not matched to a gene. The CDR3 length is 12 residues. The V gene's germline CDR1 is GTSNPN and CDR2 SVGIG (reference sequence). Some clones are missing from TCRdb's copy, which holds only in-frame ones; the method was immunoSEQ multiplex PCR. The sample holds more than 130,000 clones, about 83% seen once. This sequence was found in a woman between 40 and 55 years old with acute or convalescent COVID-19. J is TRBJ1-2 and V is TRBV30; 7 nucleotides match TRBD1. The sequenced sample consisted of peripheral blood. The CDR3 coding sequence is TGTGCCTGGGAGACAGGGACCGTTGGCTACACCTTC. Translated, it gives CAWETGTVGYTF.